This T cell receptor beta chain emerged from a study of CD8+ T cells in alopecia areata. Findings and limits, study-wide: Researchers report lesional scalp, most notably alopecia totalis/universalis, outstripped normal scalp in clonality.

RNA was extracted and reverse transcribed into cDNA as the sequencing template. Measured with immunoSEQ multiplex PCR; TCRdb has only the in-frame clones, and not every one. The data show approximately 150,000 clones, 80% to 90% seen once. As for this clone: The antigen remains unidentified.

The clonotype was recovered from a human donor with alopecia areata. Specimen: CD8+ T cells sorted from blood, collected at week 0.

The CDR3 DNA sequence: TGTGCCACCAGCAGAGATAGGGGCGGGGGAGGATACGAGCAGTACTTC. Translated, it gives CATSRDRGGGGYEQYF. The chain has TRBV15 and TRBJ2-7, with TRBD2 matching 7 bases. The ends lost 0 bases at V and 4 bases at J; junction bases unmatched: 9. Germline CDR1 and CDR2: LNHNV and YYDKDF (reference sequence). The CDR3 is 16 amino acids. Supplemented by reference TRBV15 and TRBJ2-7, the full variable domain reads DAMVIQNPRYQVTQFGKPVTLSCSQTLNHNVMYWYQQKSSQAPKLLFHYYDKDFNNEADTPDNFQSRRPNTSFCFLDIRSPGLGDTAMYLCATSRDRGGGGYEQYFGPGTRLTVT.